One TCR beta chain is described in this entry. These data come from a study of control samples from healthy donors and cancer patients. Data came from immunoSEQ multiplex PCR; TCRdb stores just in-frame clones and leaves some out. This table holds 100,000 to 150,000 clones, over 80% found once. This receptor was identified in a woman aged 45-60 years in good health. Sequenced material: blood.

For the CDR3, the DNA is TGCGCCAGCAGCCGGGACAATCAGAACACTGAAGCTTTCTTT. This translates into CASSRDNQNTEAFF. This sequence joins TRBV5-1 and TRBJ1-1; D may be TRBD1 (6 bases). Trimming stripped 4 bases from V and 1 base from J, with 11 bases between. The CDR3 loop spans 14 amino acids. Germline loops: CDR1 SGHRS, CDR2 YFSETQ.